This paragraph reports one TCR beta chain. Its antigen remains unknown. The entry originates in a study of post-analysis software for immune sequencing data. Study at large: The disease courses covered relapsing-remitting, secondary progressive and progressive-relapsing multiple sclerosis.

Germline V CDR1 and CDR2: LNHNV, YYDKDF (reference sequence). CDR3 size: 13 residues. After removal of 3 bases from V and 8 bases from J, the junction contained 4 bases not matched to a gene. Incorporated into the TCR beta cDNA libraries were unique molecular identifiers, which served to reduce PCR and sequencing biases. Yield was 450,000 to 650,000 cDNA molecules from around 1 to 10 million T cells. MiXCR, run by TCRdb on the PCR reads, gives a single entry per CDR3 protein. The repertoire holds approximately 460,000 distinct CDR3 sequences, with roughly 45% as singletons. Study-wide points: Compared with controls, patients had more of about five TRBV segments, including TRBV5-6, TRBV5-1 and TRBV20-1. By F measure, strong co-clustering occurred among samples prepared in the same batch. People with multiple sclerosis had a significantly lower normalized Chao1 diversity than controls did.

The sample taken for sequencing was blood. V and J are TRBV15 and TRBJ2-1; TRBD2 aligns across 7 bases. The origin of this receptor is a girl aged 5-17 years with multiple sclerosis. This CDR3 is CATSRGGRDEQFF. The CDR3 DNA is TGTGCCACCAGCAGGGGAGGGAGGGATGAGCAGTTCTTC.